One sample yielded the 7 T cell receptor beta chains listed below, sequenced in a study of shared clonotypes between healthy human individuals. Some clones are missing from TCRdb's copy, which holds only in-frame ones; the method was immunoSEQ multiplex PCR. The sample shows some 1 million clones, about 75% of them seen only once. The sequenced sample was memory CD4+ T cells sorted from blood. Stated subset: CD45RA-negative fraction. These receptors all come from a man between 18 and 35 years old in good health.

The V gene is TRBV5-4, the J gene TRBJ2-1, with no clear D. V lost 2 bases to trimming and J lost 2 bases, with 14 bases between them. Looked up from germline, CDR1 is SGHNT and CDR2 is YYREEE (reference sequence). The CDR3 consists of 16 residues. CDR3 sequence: CASSFGRKSTYNEQFF. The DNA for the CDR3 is TGTGCCAGCAGCTTTGGGCGGAAATCGACCTACAATGAGCAGTTCTTC.

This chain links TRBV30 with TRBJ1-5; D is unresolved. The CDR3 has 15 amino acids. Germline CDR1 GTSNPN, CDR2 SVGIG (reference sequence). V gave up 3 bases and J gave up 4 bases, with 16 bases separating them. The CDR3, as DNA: TGTGCCTGGAGCCCCCGGGGAACGATTAATCAGCCCCAGCATTTT. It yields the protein CAWSPRGTINQPQHF.

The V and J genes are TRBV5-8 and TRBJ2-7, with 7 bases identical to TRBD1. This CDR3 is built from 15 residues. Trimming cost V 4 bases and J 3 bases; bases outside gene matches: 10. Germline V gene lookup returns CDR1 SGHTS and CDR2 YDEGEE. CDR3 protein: CASSPLTGAGYEQYF. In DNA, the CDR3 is TGTGCCAGCAGCCCGTTAACAGGGGCGGGCTACGAGCAGTACTTC.

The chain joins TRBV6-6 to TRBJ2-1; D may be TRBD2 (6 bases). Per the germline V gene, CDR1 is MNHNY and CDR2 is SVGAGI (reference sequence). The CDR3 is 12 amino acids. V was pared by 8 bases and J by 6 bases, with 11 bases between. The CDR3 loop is CASCPAGNEQFF. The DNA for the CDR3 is TGTGCCAGCTGCCCAGCGGGCAATGAGCAGTTCTTC.

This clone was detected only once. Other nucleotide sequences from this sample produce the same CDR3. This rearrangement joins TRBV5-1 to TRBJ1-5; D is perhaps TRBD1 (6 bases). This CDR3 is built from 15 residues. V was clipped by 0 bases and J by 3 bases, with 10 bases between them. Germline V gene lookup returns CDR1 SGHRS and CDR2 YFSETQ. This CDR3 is CASSLGGASNQPQHF. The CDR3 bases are TGCGCCAGCAGCTTGGGGGGGGCTTCCAATCAGCCCCAGCATTTT.

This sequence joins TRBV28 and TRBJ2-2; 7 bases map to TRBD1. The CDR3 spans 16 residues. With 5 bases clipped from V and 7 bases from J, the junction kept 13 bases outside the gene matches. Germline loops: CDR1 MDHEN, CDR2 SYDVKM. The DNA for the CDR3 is TGTGCCAGCAGTGCCACAGGGGCCCCCTTGGTCGGGGAGCTGTTTTTT. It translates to CASSATGAPLVGELFF. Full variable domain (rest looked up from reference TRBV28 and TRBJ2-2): DVKVTQSSRYLVKRTGEKVFLECVQDMDHENMFWYRQDPGLGLRLIYFSYDVKMKEKGDIPEGYSVSREKKERFSLILESASTNQTSMYLCASSATGAPLVGELFFGEGSRLTVL.

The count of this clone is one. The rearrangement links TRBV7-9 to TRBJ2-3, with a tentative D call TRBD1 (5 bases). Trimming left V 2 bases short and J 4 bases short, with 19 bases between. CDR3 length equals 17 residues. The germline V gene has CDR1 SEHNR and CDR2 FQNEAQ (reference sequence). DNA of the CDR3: TGTGCCAGCAGCTTATCGGCAACGGCCAGGGCAGCAGATACGCAGTATTTT. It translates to CASSLSATARAADTQYF. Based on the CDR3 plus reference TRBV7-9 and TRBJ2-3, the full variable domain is DTGVSQNPRHKITKRGQNVTFRCDPISEHNRLYWYRQTLGQGPEFLTYFQNEAQLEKSRLLSDRFSAERPKGSFSTLEIQRTEQGDSAMYLCASSLSATARAADTQYFGPGTRLTVL.